This TCR beta chain was captured in a study of blood T cell repertoires in COVID-19. Study in general: Donors of Cohort 3 who recovered were those that had two negative PCRs, clearance, or symptom resolution.

V was clipped by 5 bases and J by 1 base, with 17 bases between them. The length of the CDR3 is 17 residues. Per germline, CDR1 MNHEY and CDR2 SMNVEV (reference sequence). In the source study's methods: Amplification from reference gene primers served as the basis for estimated nucleated cell counts. Clones were sequenced by immunoSEQ multiplex PCR, and TCRdb holds only the in-frame ones, with some missing. The DNA gave D and trimming, while V, J and clone size come from that table. The sample lists under 200,000 clones; about 88% were seen once. Which cohort a participant joined came from the clinical history participants gave.

The TCR sequence derives from a woman aged 40 to 50 in a cohort exposed to, infected with or recovered from COVID-19 (not recorded which). What was sequenced was PBMCs or T cells enriched from blood (not recorded which). This sequence joins TRBV27 and TRBJ2-2; D is undetermined. CDR3 nucleotide sequence: TGTGCCAGCAGTCCCGAAACAACCCCTCTGAACACCGGGGAGCTGTTTTTT. Its translation: CASSPETTPLNTGELFF.